This T cell receptor beta chain was obtained from a study of T-cell memory formation after mild COVID-19. General study findings and limits: Contracting clones localized mainly to CM and EM when CD4+ and mainly to EMRA when CD8+.

Using constant-segment primers, 5'RACE produced TCR alpha and TCR beta cDNA libraries carrying sample barcodes and UMIs. TCRdb used MiXCR to reprocess the 5' RACE reads, holding one entry per CDR3 protein. This sample carries 300,000 to 350,000 distinct CDR3 sequences, 13% to 15% of them seen once, and the ten largest clones take under 25%. This clonotype was detected a few times. Its antigen is currently unknown. CDR1 MDHEN and CDR2 SYDVKM come from the germline V gene. The CDR3 has 15 residues. V was pared by 5 bases and J by 0 bases, with 13 bases between. The sequencing sample was made of PBMCs or a T cell subset sorted from them (not recorded which). This sequence joins TRBV28 and TRBJ1-1, with D possibly being TRBD1 (6 bases). The sequence derives from a man younger than 35 who had mild COVID-19 (a few samples of this study predate the infection). Cell type and time point are not known. The DNA for the CDR3 is TGTGCCAGCAGTCCCCGACAGGACATGAACACTGAAGCTTTCTTT. Its protein is CASSPRQDMNTEAFF.